The 12 T cell receptor beta chains presented below share a single source sample, sequenced in a study of blood T cell repertoires in COVID-19. Clones were sequenced by immunoSEQ multiplex PCR, and TCRdb holds only the in-frame ones, with some missing. The sample lists approximately 480,000 clones; approximately 90% were seen once. Sequenced sample: PBMCs or T cells enriched from blood (not recorded which). The receptors derive from a woman aged 18-35 years who had recovered from COVID-19.

The rearrangement joins TRBV3-1 (or the pseudogene TRBV3-2) to TRBJ2-3, with D unresolved. This CDR3 spans 16 amino acids. V shed 0 bases and J shed 1 base, with 11 bases lying between them. Per the germline V gene, CDR1 is LGHDT and CDR2 is YNNKEL (reference sequence). The CDR3 DNA sequence: TGTGCCAGCAGCCAAGAAACCCAGCGAGGCACAGATACGCAGTATTTT. This sequence encodes CASSQETQRGTDTQYF.

The chain links TRBV18 to TRBJ1-1; 11 bases agree with TRBD1. The CDR3 has 19 amino acids. Unmatched junction bases numbered 13, after V lost 4 bases and J lost 0 bases. Germline CDR1 and CDR2: KGHSH and LQKENI. The CDR3 DNA follows: TGTGCCAGCTCACAAAAGGGACAGGGGGATGTCTCCATGAACACTGAAGCTTTCTTT. Translating gives CASSQKGQGDVSMNTEAFF.

This clone was seen only once. This rearrangement joins TRBV7-9 to TRBJ2-5; tentatively, D is TRBD1 (5 bases). CDR3 length: 15 residues. Trimming left V 6 bases short and J 0 bases short, with 14 bases between. From germline, CDR1 is SEHNR and CDR2 FQNEAQ (reference sequence). This chain's CDR3 is CASSTGQGYQETQYF. The CDR3 nucleotides are TGTGCCAGCAGTACTGGTCAGGGCTACCAAGAGACCCAGTACTTC.

The chain couples TRBV7-7 to TRBJ2-7; D perhaps matches TRBD2 (6 bases). This CDR3 region has 14 residues. The ends were cut back, 5 bases at V and 3 bases at J, with 14 bases in the middle. Germline V gives CDR1 SSHAT, CDR2 FNYEAQ (reference sequence). The DNA of the CDR3 is TGTGCCAGCAGCGCCGGGCCCGGGGGCTACGAGCAGTACTTC. It is translated as CASSAGPGGYEQYF.

This rearrangement joins TRBV19 to TRBJ1-5; tentatively, D is TRBD1 (5 bases). Germline CDR1 LNHDA, CDR2 SQIVND (reference sequence). V was pared by 3 bases and J by 0 bases, with 21 bases between. CDR3 length: 19 amino acids. As DNA, the CDR3 is TGTGCCAGTAGTATGCAGGGTGGGCGGTTTGGGAATAGCAATCAGCCCCAGCATTTT. Its translation is CASSMQGGRFGNSNQPQHF.

V gene TRBV7-9 combines with J gene TRBJ1-2; TRBD1 is a possible D gene (5 bases). The CDR3 contains 15 residues. V dropped 2 bases and J dropped 8 bases, with 18 bases sitting between them. Germline V CDR1 and CDR2: SEHNR, FQNEAQ (reference sequence). The CDR3 is CASSLTGGAVRGYTF. In nucleotides, the CDR3 is TGTGCCAGCAGCTTAACTGGAGGGGCGGTCAGGGGCTACACCTTC.

V gene TRBV19 combines with J gene TRBJ1-4; the match to TRBD1 covers 8 bases. CDR1 and CDR2 from the germline V gene are LNHDA and SQIVND (reference sequence). There are 15 residues in the CDR3. The ends lost 5 bases at V and 5 bases at J; junction bases unmatched: 7. CDR3 sequence (DNA): TGTGCCAGTAGTTCTCCGGACAGGGAAAATGAAAAACTGTTTTTT. Translated, it gives CASSSPDRENEKLFF.

V is TRBV5-1 and J is TRBJ2-3; a possible D gene is TRBD1 (6 bases). CDR1 is SGHRS, CDR2 YFSETQ, per germline. This CDR3 has 16 residues. The germline V and J ends were trimmed by 4 bases and 3 bases, with 18 bases remaining between them. CDR3 DNA: TGCGCCAGCAGCCCGACAGGAAACGAGCCGACAGATACGCAGTATTTT. Its protein product is CASSPTGNEPTDTQYF.

The chain is built from TRBV18 and TRBJ2-3; a weak D match, TRBD1 (6 bases). The CDR3 covers 17 residues. V dropped 3 bases and J dropped 2 bases, with 18 bases sitting between them. Germline CDR1 and CDR2: KGHSH and LQKENI. The CDR3 region is CASSPDRTARLTDTQYF. For the CDR3, the DNA is TGTGCCAGCTCACCTGACAGGACAGCGAGACTCACAGATACGCAGTATTTT.

The rearrangement joins TRBV11-1 to TRBJ2-7, with 7 nucleotides matching TRBD1. The CDR3 runs to 14 residues. Germline lookup yields CDR1 SGHAT and CDR2 FQDESV (reference sequence). Trimming took 1 base from V and 5 from J; bases not matched to a gene: 5. The CDR3 DNA follows: TGTGCCAGCAGCTTAGGGCAGGGGGTCGACGAGCAGTACTTC. This sequence encodes CASSLGQGVDEQYF.

The V gene is TRBV12-5, the J gene TRBJ2-3; TRBD1 matches 8 bases. This CDR3 spans 18 amino acids. Germline trimming cut 1 base from V and 6 bases from J; bases unmatched to any gene: 15. Per the germline V gene, CDR1 is LGHNT and CDR2 is FRNRAP. CDR3 bases: TGTGCTAGTGGTTTGGGGACAGGGACGGTCGAAGATAGGGATACGCAGTATTTT. Its protein product is CASGLGTGTVEDRDTQYF.

The chain uses TRBV30 and TRBJ1-1, with unresolved D. Trimming shortened V by 4 bases and J by 1 base, and 10 bases separated the two germline ends. The germline CDR1 and CDR2 sequences are GTSNPN and SVGIG (reference sequence). The CDR3 length is 13 residues. The CDR3 protein is CAWKGEANTEAFF. In DNA, the CDR3 is TGTGCCTGGAAAGGAGAAGCGAACACTGAAGCTTTCTTT.